Listed here are 16 T cell receptor beta chains from one sample, sequenced in a study of T cells in tuberculosis. Repertoires were generated with immunoSEQ multiplex PCR, while TCRdb's copy carries only in-frame clones and drops some. The table has more than 35,000 clones, 93% seen once. Sequencing was done on a sample of PBMCs. These receptor sequences come from a donor aged 10-29 years with latent tuberculosis or without tuberculosis infection.

The V and J genes are TRBV19 and TRBJ2-3, with a tentative D call TRBD1 (6 bases). Germline V gene data show CDR1 as LNHDA and CDR2 as SQIVND (reference sequence). The CDR3 loop spans 16 amino acids. Between the trimmed V and J ends, which lost 0 bases and 2 bases, there was a span of 12 bases. The CDR3 nucleotides read TGTGCCAGTAGTATAGACAGGGACACTGTCACAGATACGCAGTATTTT. Translated, it gives CASSIDRDTVTDTQYF.

The rearrangement links TRBV7-3 to TRBJ2-1, with a weak D call TRBD1 (5 bases). Trimming cost V 5 bases and J 0 bases, with 11 bases left between them. This CDR3 contains 15 residues. The germline V gene encodes CDR1 SGHTA and CDR2 FQGTGA. In DNA form, the CDR3 reads TGTGCCAGCAGCCCTGACAGTAGCTCCTACAATGAGCAGTTCTTC. Encoded protein: CASSPDSSSYNEQFF. The whole variable domain, filled in from reference TRBV7-3 and TRBJ2-1, reads GAGVSQTPSNKVTEKGKYVELRCDPISGHTALYWYRQSLGQGPEFLIYFQGTGAADDSGLPNDRFFAVRPEGSVSTLKIQRTERGDSAVYLCASSPDSSSYNEQFFGPGTRLTVL.

The chain joins TRBV9 to TRBJ1-6, with D possibly being TRBD1 (6 bases). Trimming pared 5 bases from V and 9 bases from J, leaving 15 bases between. The germline V gene encodes CDR1 SGDLS and CDR2 YYNGEE. The CDR3 covers 14 residues. CDR3 in amino acids: CASSRGQGTSPLHF. The CDR3 DNA is TGTGCCAGCAGTAGAGGGCAGGGGACTTCACCCCTCCACTTT.

This chain links TRBV4-1 with TRBJ2-1; 11 bases are shared with TRBD2. J was trimmed by 6 bases and V by 4 bases; bases with no gene match: 8. The CDR3 contains 16 residues. The germline V gene has CDR1 MGHRA and CDR2 YSYEKL. The CDR3 loop is CASSRMTSGVTNEQFF. The CDR3 bases are TGCGCCAGCAGCCGGATGACTAGCGGGGTCACCAATGAGCAGTTCTTC.

The rearrangement links TRBV15 to TRBJ1-5; 7 bases map to TRBD1. Per germline, CDR1 LNHNV and CDR2 YYDKDF (reference sequence). This CDR3 region has 17 residues. With 0 bases clipped from V and 6 bases from J, the junction kept 11 bases outside the gene matches. The DNA for the CDR3 is TGTGCCACCAGCAGAGATCCTCCGGGACAGTCCTCTCAGCCCCAGCATTTT. It specifies CATSRDPPGQSSQPQHF. Filled out from reference TRBV15 and TRBJ1-5, the complete variable domain reads DAMVIQNPRYQVTQFGKPVTLSCSQTLNHNVMYWYQQKSSQAPKLLFHYYDKDFNNEADTPDNFQSRRPNTSFCFLDIRSPGLGDTAMYLCATSRDPPGQSSQPQHFGDGTRLSIL.

The chain combines TRBV23-1 with TRBJ2-7, with D possibly being TRBD1 (5 bases). TRBV23-1 is filed as an ORF, its function uncertain. The CDR3 runs to 13 residues. Trimming pared 4 bases from V and 5 bases from J, leaving 12 bases between. The CDR3 loop reads CASSLVGVHEQYF. The CDR3, as DNA: TGCGCCAGCAGTCTAGTAGGGGTCCACGAGCAGTACTTC.

The chain recombines TRBV19 with TRBJ2-1, with no clear D. Per germline, CDR1 LNHDA and CDR2 SQIVND (reference sequence). The V end was cut by 3 bases, the J end by 3 bases, with 9 bases between. The CDR3 runs to 14 residues. The CDR3 protein is CASSISPYYNEQFF. In DNA form, the CDR3 reads TGTGCCAGTAGTATTAGCCCATACTACAATGAGCAGTTCTTC.

The gene calls are TRBV15 and TRBJ2-3; 7 nucleotides agree with TRBD2. V lost 1 base and J lost 6; bases outside the gene matches: 10. The CDR3 consists of 16 residues. CDR1 is LNHNV and CDR2 is YYDKDF in the germline V gene (reference sequence). CDR3: CATSRGPAGSSDTQYF. In DNA, the CDR3 is TGTGCCACCAGCAGAGGCCCAGCGGGGTCATCTGATACGCAGTATTTT. The full variable domain, with the rest looked up from reference TRBV15 and TRBJ2-3, is DAMVIQNPRYQVTQFGKPVTLSCSQTLNHNVMYWYQQKSSQAPKLLFHYYDKDFNNEADTPDNFQSRRPNTSFCFLDIRSPGLGDTAMYLCATSRGPAGSSDTQYFGPGTRLTVL.

The V and J genes are TRBV30 and TRBJ1-2; D possibly corresponds to TRBD1 (5 bases). Germline CDR1 GTSNPN, CDR2 SVGIG (reference sequence). The ends were cut back, 1 base at V and 3 bases at J, with 9 bases in the middle. The length of the CDR3 is 13 residues. The CDR3 here is CAWSEDTYYGYTF. In DNA, the CDR3 is TGTGCCTGGAGTGAGGACACTTACTATGGCTACACCTTC.

The chain joins TRBV19 to TRBJ1-3; 9 nucleotides line up with TRBD1. The CDR3 covers 17 residues. V shed 5 bases, J shed 4 bases, and the junction held 12 bases outside the gene matches. From germline, CDR1 is LNHDA and CDR2 SQIVND (reference sequence). This CDR3 is CASSEPGQGYSGNTIYF. The CDR3 nucleotides are TGTGCCAGTAGTGAACCGGGACAGGGTTATTCCGGAAACACCATATATTTT.

This chain links TRBV7-6 with TRBJ2-2; TRBD2 is a possible D gene (5 bases). This CDR3 has 15 residues. Germline V gives CDR1 SGHVS, CDR2 FNYEAQ. Trimming cost V 2 bases and J 7 bases, with 14 bases left between them. The CDR3 protein is CASSLTYEGGGELFF. CDR3 DNA: TGTGCCAGCAGCTTAACTTACGAGGGTGGCGGGGAGCTGTTTTTT.

This chain connects TRBV27 to TRBJ1-3; the D is unclear. There are 15 residues in the CDR3. Trimming left V 2 bases short and J 4 bases short, with 12 bases between. Germline V gene data show CDR1 as MNHEY and CDR2 as SMNVEV (reference sequence). The chain's CDR3 is CASSLRRSGGNTIYF. The CDR3 DNA sequence: TGTGCCAGCAGTTTACGTCGGTCGGGAGGAAACACCATATATTTT.

This chain uses TRBV11-2 with TRBJ1-4, with a weak D call TRBD1 (5 bases). This CDR3 has 15 residues. V gave up 3 bases and J gave up 1 base, with 9 bases separating them. Germline V CDR1 and CDR2: SGHAT, FQNNGV. CDR3 sequence reads: CASSFLGGTNEKLFF. The CDR3 DNA reads TGTGCCAGCAGCTTTTTGGGGGGAACTAATGAAAAACTGTTTTTT.

This clone was observed a few times. The chain carries TRBV2 and TRBJ1-2; tentative D call: TRBD1 (6 bases). The CDR3 loop spans 15 amino acids. Germline V gene sequence: CDR1 SNHLY, CDR2 FYNNEI. Trimming shortened V by 6 bases and J by 2 bases, and 16 bases separated the two germline ends. CDR3: CASRVRQVRNYGYTF. The CDR3 nucleotides are TGTGCCAGCAGGGTCAGACAGGTTAGGAACTATGGCTACACCTTC.

V usage is TRBV5-5 and J usage is TRBJ1-4; D unclear. This CDR3 has 13 amino acids. The V and J ends lost 2 bases and 5 bases respectively, with 7 bases between them. Germline CDR1 is SGHKS and CDR2 is YYEKEE (reference sequence). Here the CDR3 reads CASSLGGNEKLFF. CDR3 nucleotides: TGTGCCAGCAGCTTAGGAGGGAATGAAAAACTGTTTTTT.

This chain links TRBV6-6 with TRBJ1-5; 7 nucleotides align to TRBD1. This CDR3 region has 15 residues. V lost 2 bases to trimming and J lost 5 bases; unmatched junction nucleotides: 6. From germline, CDR1 is MNHNY and CDR2 SVGAGI (reference sequence). CDR3 sequence (DNA): TGTGCCAGCAGTTACCCGGACAGGATGGATCAGCCCCAGCATTTT. Protein sequence: CASSYPDRMDQPQHF.